The sequence of this TCR beta chain was determined in a study of OX40 agonist ivuxolimab in advanced cancers. This clone was picked up one time. The data were produced by immunoSEQ multiplex PCR, yet TCRdb's version contains in-frame clones alone and is incomplete. The data hold 80,000 to 100,000 clones, with around 87% observed a single time. The material sequenced was CD4+ or CD8+ T cells sorted from blood, taken in a trial of the OX40 agonist ivuxolimab. The TCR was taken from an adult with an advanced solid tumor such as melanoma, head and neck, liver or kidney cancer.

The CDR3: CASNHGRLAYEQYF. The CDR3, as DNA: TGTGCCAGCAACCATGGTCGGTTAGCCTACGAGCAGTACTTC. V is TRBV5-8 and J is TRBJ2-7; no definite D call. Germline V gene lookup returns CDR1 SGHTS and CDR2 YDEGEE. Trimming left V 6 bases short and J 2 bases short, with 15 bases between. This CDR3 is 14 amino acids long.